Listed here are 29 T cell receptor beta chains from one sample, sequenced in a study of T cells after posttransplantation cyclophosphamide. Measured with immunoSEQ multiplex PCR; TCRdb has only the in-frame clones, and not every one. The sample presents around 12,000 clones, none singletons. Busulfan-fludarabine conditioning, marrow transplant, and cyclophosphamide on days +3 and +4 were administered. This specimen was PBMCs, taken after allogeneic stem cell transplant with posttransplant cyclophosphamide. These receptors were obtained from a female patient aged 35 to 55 who received an allogeneic stem cell transplant from an unrelated donor, was CMV-positive, and had acute GVHD only. The graft donor may account for some of the T cells.

In its sample, this clone was seen many times. The V gene is TRBV7-3, the J gene TRBJ2-5; 7 nucleotides line up with TRBD2. This CDR3 spans 15 amino acids. Germline V gives CDR1 SGHTA, CDR2 FQGTGA. With 2 bases clipped from V and 5 bases from J, the junction kept 8 bases outside the gene matches. This CDR3 reads CASSLGVGRVETQYF. In DNA form, the CDR3 reads TGTGCCAGCAGCTTAGGAGTAGGGAGGGTCGAGACCCAGTACTTC.

The V call is TRBV9, the J call TRBJ1-2; D may be TRBD1 (5 bases). In germline, CDR1 is SGDLS, CDR2 YYNGEE. Trimming took off 5 bases at V and 2 bases at J, with 10 bases between the two ends. This CDR3 has 13 amino acids. The CDR3 bases are TGTGCCAGCAGAGAGGACACGAACTATGGCTACACCTTC. This encodes CASREDTNYGYTF.

This clone has ten or more counts. This sequence joins TRBV6-5 and TRBJ2-5; TRBD1 matches 8 bases. CDR1 MNHEY and CDR2 SVGAGI come from the germline V gene. The CDR3 extends over 14 amino acids. Unmatched junction bases numbered 8, after V lost 5 bases and J lost 6 bases. The CDR3 coding sequence is TGTGCCAGCAGTCATCGACAGGGGCGGAAGACCCAGTACTTC. Amino acids: CASSHRQGRKTQYF.

Many counts were recorded for this clone. V usage is TRBV2 and J usage is TRBJ1-2, with D perhaps TRBD1 (5 bases). The CDR3 is 13 amino acids. Germline values: CDR1 SNHLY, CDR2 FYNNEI. Trimming removed 8 bases at V and 4 bases at J, with 14 bases between. CDR3 nucleotides: TGTGCCAGCGGACGACAGAGAACCTATGGCTACACCTTC. This gives the protein CASGRQRTYGYTF.

This clone was seen repeatedly, ten times or more. The chain couples TRBV4-1 to TRBJ1-2, with D perhaps matching TRBD1 (5 bases). The germline V gene encodes CDR1 MGHRA and CDR2 YSYEKL. Between the trimmed V and J ends, which lost 4 bases and 0 bases, there was a span of 6 bases. The CDR3 consists of 13 residues. The CDR3 loop reads CASSPTANYGYTF. CDR3 nucleotide sequence: TGCGCCAGCAGCCCGACAGCTAACTATGGCTACACCTTC.

This clone has at least ten counts. The chain is built from TRBV7-3 and TRBJ2-7; D is perhaps TRBD2 (6 bases). The germline CDR1 and CDR2 sequences are SGHTA and FQGTGA. CDR3 length: 14 amino acids. Trimming pared 4 bases from V and 6 bases from J, leaving 16 bases between. CDR3 bases: TGTGCCAGCAGCTCCGCCCAGATGGGGGGCGAGCAGTACTTC. Translating it yields CASSSAQMGGEQYF. Supplemented by reference TRBV7-3 and TRBJ2-7, the full variable domain reads GAGVSQTPSNKVTEKGKYVELRCDPISGHTALYWYRQSLGQGPEFLIYFQGTGAADDSGLPNDRFFAVRPEGSVSTLKIQRTERGDSAVYLCASSSAQMGGEQYFGPGTRLTVT.

Only a few counts were recorded for this clone. The chain is built from TRBV7-2 and TRBJ2-5; TRBD1 matches at 8 bases. V was pared by 3 bases and J by 5 bases, with 2 bases of the junction left unmatched. This CDR3 comprises 13 residues. Germline assignment: CDR1 SGHTA and CDR2 FQGNSA. The CDR3 spells CASSLDRVETQYF. CDR3 DNA sequence: TGTGCCAGCAGCTTGGACAGGGTGGAGACCCAGTACTTC.

This clone was recorded a few times. The chain joins TRBV7-2 to TRBJ2-5, with 12 nucleotides matching TRBD2. J was trimmed by 1 base and V by 1 base; bases with no gene match: 4. CDR1 SGHTA and CDR2 FQGNSA come from the germline V gene. The CDR3 covers 17 residues. The DNA of the CDR3 is TGTGCCAGCAGCTTAGGACTAGCGGGGGTCTTCCAAGAGACCCAGTACTTC. It is translated as CASSLGLAGVFQETQYF.

This clone was seen many times. The rearrangement links TRBV10-3 to TRBJ2-7; 7 bases line up with TRBD1. CDR1 ENHRY and CDR2 SYGVKD come from the germline V gene. The V and J ends lost 4 bases and 5 bases, in that order; junction bases with no gene match: 5. The CDR3 extends over 13 amino acids. The chain's CDR3 is CAISGAGGHEQYF. DNA of the CDR3: TGTGCCATCAGTGGTGCAGGGGGTCACGAGCAGTACTTC.

Points on this clone: One junction end does not reproduce the germline sequence, and a read error may be involved. The rearrangement links TRBV28 to TRBJ2-7, with 7 bases matching TRBD1. In germline, CDR1 is MDHEN, CDR2 SYDVKM. This CDR3 is built from 15 residues. The CDR3, as DNA: TGTGCCAGCAGTTTTAGGGGACAGTGGGTATACGGGCAGTACTTC. The encoded protein is CASSFRGQWVYGQYF.

This clone turned up a few times. The sample holds other DNA sequences that translate to the same CDR3. V is TRBV6-1 and J is TRBJ1-5, with 9 positions matching TRBD1. With 0 bases clipped from V and 0 bases from J, the junction kept 12 bases outside the gene matches. Germline CDR1 is MNHNS and CDR2 is SASEGT. The length of the CDR3 is 20 residues. For the CDR3, the DNA is TGTGCCAGCAGTGAAGCCTATCGGGTGGGGACAGGGATTAGCAATCAGCCCCAGCATTTT. Residues: CASSEAYRVGTGISNQPQHF.

The table lists this clone with a few counts. The genes are TRBV7-3 and TRBJ2-2; 9 nucleotides align to TRBD1. CDR1 SGHTA and CDR2 FQGTGA come from the germline V gene. The CDR3 has 14 residues. Trimming cost V 2 bases and J 6 bases; bases outside gene matches: 1. Here the CDR3 reads CASSLRQGAGELFF. CDR3 in DNA: TGTGCCAGCAGCTTACGACAGGGGGCCGGGGAGCTGTTTTTT.

This clone was detected many times. The rearrangement links TRBV9 to TRBJ2-7, with 7 bases lining up with TRBD1. CDR3 length: 14 residues. Losses at the gene ends were 4 bases for V and 3 bases for J; bases not matched to a gene: 7. Germline V gene data show CDR1 as SGDLS and CDR2 as YYNGEE. In DNA, the CDR3 is TGTGCCAGCAGCCTGAGGACAGGTCACTACGAGCAGTACTTC. It translates to CASSLRTGHYEQYF. The complete variable domain, with remaining parts taken from reference TRBV9 and TRBJ2-7, reads DSGVTQTPKHLITATGQRVTLRCSPRSGDLSVYWYQQSLDQGLQFLIQYYNGEERAKGNILERFSAQQFPDLHSELNLSSLELGDSALYFCASSLRTGHYEQYFGPGTRLTVT.

The sample holds many counts of this clone. The chain joins TRBV6-5 to TRBJ1-5, with 11 bases aligning to TRBD1. Unmatched junction bases numbered 8, after V lost 6 bases and J lost 7 bases. CDR3 length: 15 residues. The germline gives CDR1 MNHEY, CDR2 SVGAGI. CDR3 loop: CASSRTGGVGQPQHF. CDR3 coding DNA: TGTGCCAGCAGCCGGACAGGGGGCGTCGGACAGCCCCAGCATTTT.

This rearrangement joins TRBV5-6 to TRBJ2-1, with TRBD2 identical over 11 bases. Trimming cost V 0 bases and J 8 bases; bases outside gene matches: 10. The germline V gene encodes CDR1 SGHDT and CDR2 YYEEEE. The CDR3 spans 17 residues. CDR3 residues: CASSLDGSGRAYDEQFF. The CDR3 bases are TGTGCCAGCAGCTTGGATGGTAGCGGGAGGGCTTACGATGAGCAGTTCTTC.

In this sample, this clone turned up many times. V usage is TRBV6-5 and J usage is TRBJ2-5; 7 nucleotides line up with TRBD1. Germline V gives CDR1 MNHEY, CDR2 SVGAGI. Germline trimming cut 6 bases from V and 5 bases from J; bases unmatched to any gene: 6. The CDR3 totals 13 residues. CDR3 in DNA: TGTGCCAGCAGATCGACAGGGTTTGAGACCCAGTACTTC. Encoded protein: CASRSTGFETQYF.

This clone has at least ten counts. The chain is built from TRBV7-6 and TRBJ2-3, with D possibly matching TRBD1 (6 bases). The CDR3 has 12 residues. Germline loops: CDR1 SGHVS, CDR2 FNYEAQ. The V and J ends lost 6 bases and 11 bases respectively, with 15 bases between them. The CDR3 DNA reads as TGTGCCAGCAGTCCACCGGGACAACGGCAGTATTTT. This sequence encodes CASSPPGQRQYF.

This clone was picked up a small number of times. This chain uses TRBV29-1 with TRBJ2-2; TRBD2 matches at 10 bases. Germline CDR1 and CDR2: SQVTM and ANQGSEA. CDR3 length equals 18 residues. Trimming at V came to 4 bases and at J to 0 bases, leaving 11 bases not matched to a gene. The CDR3 sequence is CSVVFGLAAPTNTGELFF. The CDR3 DNA follows: TGCAGCGTTGTCTTTGGACTAGCGGCCCCTACGAACACCGGGGAGCTGTTTTTT.

This clone was observed at least ten times. The chain carries TRBV11-1 and TRBJ2-5; TRBD2 matches 16 bases. J gave up 2 bases and V 3 bases, and 6 bases lay outside the gene matches. The CDR3 is made up of 18 amino acids. From germline, CDR1 is SGHAT and CDR2 FQDESV (reference sequence). This CDR3 reads CASSFLPGLAGGQETQYF. CDR3 DNA: TGTGCCAGCAGCTTCCTTCCGGGACTAGCGGGAGGGCAAGAGACCCAGTACTTC.

This clone showed up many times. This chain uses TRBV7-3 with TRBJ2-1; TRBD1 aligns across 7 bases. The germline V gene encodes CDR1 SGHTA and CDR2 FQGTGA. CDR3 length: 14 residues. With V trimmed by 5 bases and J by 2 bases, 3 bases remained unmatched. CDR3 nucleotide sequence: TGTGCCAGCAGCCCCGGGACAGCCTACAATGAGCAGTTCTTC. It is translated as CASSPGTAYNEQFF.

There are many counts of this clone. The V and J genes are TRBV6-4 and TRBJ1-6; a weak D match, TRBD1 (6 bases). From germline, CDR1 is MRHNA and CDR2 SNTAGT. The CDR3 covers 13 residues. The V end was cut by 5 bases, the J end by 6 bases, with 8 bases between. This chain's CDR3 is CASSPQGNSPLHF. The DNA for the CDR3 is TGTGCCAGCAGTCCACAGGGTAATTCACCCCTCCACTTT.

This clone occurred many times. As the CDR3 is not closed by the conserved phenylalanine or tryptophan, this likely results from a read error. It is unclear where the CDR3 begins or ends on the DNA, so no DNA is shown, and the CDR3 is as TCRdb lists it. This chain links TRBV20-1 with TRBJ1-1; the table calls TRBD1, which could not be checked here. Including both end residues, the CDR3 is 11 amino acids long. Germline V lookup: CDR1 DFQATT, CDR2 SNEGSKA (reference sequence). The CDR3 loop reads CSALDRDRGRL.

This clone came up many times. The gene calls are TRBV9 and TRBJ2-3; 11 bases are a match to TRBD2. CDR1 SGDLS and CDR2 YYNGEE come from the germline V gene. The CDR3 runs to 15 residues. The J segment lost 5 bases and the V segment lost 0 bases, leaving 2 bases of the junction unmatched. The CDR3, as DNA: TGTGCCAGCAGCGTAGTAGGACTAGCGGGAGATACGCAGTATTTT. Translation: CASSVVGLAGDTQYF.

A few counts support this clone. The rearrangement joins TRBV7-9 to TRBJ1-1; D is unresolved. With 2 bases removed from V and 4 bases from J, the gap between germline ends came to 8 bases. Per the germline V gene, CDR1 is SEHNR and CDR2 is FQNEAQ (reference sequence). The CDR3 has 13 residues. This CDR3 is CASSLIGSTEAFF. The CDR3 nucleotides read TGTGCCAGCAGCTTAATCGGGAGCACTGAAGCTTTCTTT.

This clone was detected ten times or more. The genes are TRBV10-2 and TRBJ2-7; tentative D call: TRBD2 (6 bases). The V gene lost 4 bases and the J gene lost 7 bases, with 17 bases spanning the gap. Per germline, CDR1 WSHSY and CDR2 SAAADI. The CDR3 runs 14 residues. The CDR3 protein is CASSGRGPLDEQYV. CDR3 in DNA: TGCGCCAGCAGTGGGCGGGGCCCCCTAGATGAGCAGTACGTC.

This clone was seen repeatedly, ten times or more. The J gene is TRBJ1-4, the V gene TRBV9, with 8 bases fitting TRBD1. CDR1 is SGDLS, CDR2 YYNGEE, per germline. This CDR3 comprises 16 residues. Trimming at V came to 4 bases and at J to 3 bases, leaving 8 bases not matched to a gene. CDR3 sequence: CASSLGQVTSNEKLFF. The DNA for the CDR3 is TGTGCCAGCAGCTTGGGACAGGTTACGTCTAATGAAAAACTGTTTTTT.

Ten or more counts support this clone. The CDR3 here is CASSVRGTADEKLFF. CDR3 bases: TGCGCCAGCAGTGTGAGGGGGACGGCCGATGAAAAACTGTTTTTT. The chain employs TRBV5-1 and TRBJ1-4; TRBD1 might be the D (6 bases). This CDR3 comprises 15 residues. Deletions cut 5 bases from V and 6 bases from J, with 17 bases between. CDR1 is SGHRS, CDR2 YFSETQ, per germline.

The chain combines TRBV11-2 with TRBJ1-5; 7 bases line up with TRBD1. Germline trimming cut 1 base from V and 4 bases from J; bases unmatched to any gene: 7. The germline CDR1 and CDR2 sequences are SGHAT and FQNNGV. The CDR3 runs to 16 residues. Here the CDR3 reads CASSLVRQGGNQPQHF. In DNA, the CDR3 is TGTGCCAGCAGCTTAGTAAGACAGGGTGGGAATCAGCCCCAGCATTTT.

The chain combines TRBV7-9 with TRBJ1-2; 8 bases line up with TRBD1. There are 13 residues in the CDR3. V was pared by 1 base and J by 9 bases, with 4 bases of the junction left unmatched. The germline CDR1 and CDR2 sequences are SEHNR and FQNEAQ (reference sequence). CDR3 in DNA: TGTGCCAGCAGCTTAGAACAGGGGGGTAGCTACACCTTC. This gives the protein CASSLEQGGSYTF.